This TCR beta chain was retrieved from a study of T cell responses to AZD1222 COVID-19 vaccine (dated by TCRdb to the early 2020s). Regarding the complete study: AZD1222 recipients given second doses at about 4 weeks or at about 12 weeks were pooled, since spike-specific TCR depth and breadth were not found to differ between the two schedules. A total of 230 or so trial participants underwent TCR sequencing, of whom about 200 received two doses of AZD1222 and 26 received two doses of the MenACWY control vaccine. Trial participants were enrolled into age subgroups of 18-55, 56-69 and 70-plus years, which contained about 160, 30 and 59 TCR-sequenced participants, respectively.

Sample time point, as interpreted from the label and publication: baseline before first vaccination. Vaccinee samples came from UK trials COV001 and COV002, including a single-blind randomized controlled phase 2/3 trial of AZD1222 (ChAdOx1 nCoV-19) in healthy adults. Trial participant PBMC samples were collected at day 0 and day 28 after the second dose for TCRbeta chain sequencing. The junction carries 12 bases between V and J, which are trimmed by 2 bases and 1 base respectively. CDR1 and CDR2 were assigned from the germline V gene as ENHRY and SYGVKD. The CDR3 runs 16 residues from the cysteine to the phenylalanine. Left in the record is the CDR3 DNA by itself, 48 bases read in frame from the first base. The CDR3 regions of human TCRbeta chains were subjected to immunosequencing. The study's own analysis went as follows. Repertoire TCRs were checked for matches against a reference library of SARS-CoV-2-specific TCRs that had been generated using the MIRA antigen-specificity platform. Breadth was defined as the fraction of unique TCRs that were SARS-CoV-2-associated, and depth was defined as the fraction of total T cells that were SARS-CoV-2-associated. Each spike-specific TCR was assigned to its reactive spike region and to a CD4 or CD8 class using the MIRA data. Log10-transformed breadth and depth values were compared by one-way ANOVA with Sidak's multiple comparisons tests. In its TCRdb copy, this immuneACCESS table keeps in-frame sequences only and misses some clones. Where compared with another copy, unresolved V genes explain less than half of these, and the others have no known cause. V, J and clone size are those of that table, while D and trimming were read from the DNA. For this sample the table gives more than 110,000 clones, of which over 85% were detected only once. The ten largest account for less than 6.5% of the sample.

Broader findings and caveats from the paper: After two AZD1222 doses, both the breadth and the depth of spike-specific TCRs were significantly higher than at day 0 and than in MenACWY recipients. CD4 TCRs associated with the vaccine covered the entire spike protein, and the dominant responses were in regions 160-218 and 743-854. No day 14 peak-response samples were available, so repertoires were characterized only after the peak T cell response. The 56-69-year group was small, and its depth increase did not reach significance, likely because of low power. Participants were mostly white British and included more females than males, and it was suggested by the authors that clonal diversity may have been underestimated. Epitopes outside the regions mutated in the B.1.351 and B.1.1.7 variants were reportedly recognized by nearly half of the unique spike-specific TCRs. Only five or six AZD1222 recipients were SARS-CoV-2 seropositive at baseline, limiting conclusions about previously exposed vaccinees.

As concerns this clone: There is no known antigen for this receptor. Per-nucleotide qualities are absent, and no much larger clonotype sits a single base away.

The V gene is TRBV10-3 and the J gene is TRBJ1-3; possibly the D gene is TRBD1, per 5 matching bases. This TCR was recovered from an adult in good health. Sequencing used peripheral blood, obtained on day 0 of AZD1222 vaccination. The encoded CDR3 is CAISEVWGESGNTIYF. The nucleotides are TGTGCCATCAGTGAGGTCTGGGGGGAGTCTGGAAACACCATATATTTT.